The text below deals with one T cell receptor beta chain. Germline CDR1 and CDR2: LGHNA and YNFKEQ. The CDR3 sequence is 16 residues long. The junction had 6 bases not matched to a gene; V was cut back by 0 bases and J by 4 bases. This sample is part of a study of blood T cell repertoires in COVID-19. Turning to the study itself: Spain, Italy and the United States supplied samples that represented acute and convalescent COVID-19. T cells, B-cell-depleted T cells, or PBMCs provided the cDNA or gDNA that served as material.

As handled by the study authors: By means of reference gene primer amplification, nucleated cell counts were estimated. Sequencing used immunoSEQ multiplex PCR; TCRdb keeps in-frame clones, though not all of them. D and trimming come from the DNA, and the V and J calls and clone size come from that table. The sample lists hundreds of thousands of clones; nearly 85% were seen once. The chain combines TRBV4-2 with TRBJ2-1, with TRBD2 matching 7 bases. Sequenced: peripheral blood. The TCR sequence derives from a human donor in a cohort sampled during active COVID-19. The CDR3 sequence is CASSQELSSGYNEQFF. CDR3 coding DNA: TGTGCCAGCAGCCAAGAGTTGTCTAGCGGATACAATGAGCAGTTCTTC.